One T cell receptor (beta chain) is described in this entry. As yet, its antigen is unknown. The entry originates in a study of blood T cells in healthy people across ages. Study overall: For every two T cells, template switching captured about one barcoded beta molecule.

J lost 6 bases, V lost 4 bases, and 7 bases had no gene match. The germline V gene has CDR1 SNHLY and CDR2 FYNNEI. The CDR3 is 16 residues long. Alongside a J-beta primer mix, a sample-barcoded 5' primer served in a second PCR lasting about 6 to 12 cycles. TCRdb ran MiXCR on the 5' RACE reads and lists one entry per CDR3 protein. The data contain about 1,500,000 distinct CDR3 sequences, 35% to 45% of them seen just once; the ten biggest clones take up approximately 7.9%. General study points: A conclusive naive versus antigen-experienced comparison was prevented by the unsorted PBMCs. Relative to aged donors, long-lived donors carried more naive CD4+ cells and displayed higher diversity.

This receptor was taken from a woman younger than 35 in good health. The chain has TRBV2 and TRBJ2-1; 12 positions agree with TRBD2. Specimen: blood. CDR3 DNA sequence: TGTGCCAGCAGTGGAAGACTAGCGGGAGTGTTCAATGAGCAGTTCTTC. Amino acids: CASSGRLAGVFNEQFF.